Sequencing of this T cell receptor (beta chain) was carried out in a study of siplizumab effects on memory and regulatory T cells (dated by TCRdb to between 2019 and 2020). In terms of the full investigation: The study examined how the anti-CD2 antibody siplizumab affects alloreactive T-cell subsets in allogeneic mixed lymphocyte reactions built from human PBMCs.

V is cut by 0 bases and J by 3 bases, and the space between the germline ends is 15 bases. The germline V gene specifies SGHDN as CDR1 and FVKESK as CDR2. From the cysteine up to the phenylalanine, the CDR3 has a length of 16 residues. The read is trimmed to its CDR3 DNA, 48 bases read in frame from base 1. Sorted unstimulated T cells and proliferating T cells recovered from mixed lymphocyte reactions were subjected to TCRbeta CDR3 sequencing. Fresh whole blood from some ten HLA-typed healthy donors was used as the source from which PBMCs were isolated. To map where alloreactive clones came from, CD4+ non-regulatory T cells in the unstimulated state were FACS-sorted. Remarks on this clone: This receptor's antigen is unknown. Base-call qualities are not available, and no considerably larger clone is one nucleotide away.

Study-wide conclusions, independent of this receptor: In reactions with siplizumab, an average of about 62% of mappable alloreactive CD4+ clones were Treg-derived, compared with roughly 27% in control reactions. Because sequences below about 10^-5 frequency were poorly captured, only a minor fraction of alloreactive clones could be mapped to unstimulated subsets. Whether proliferating Tregs from siplizumab cultures were suppressive was not functionally confirmed. Greater diversity appeared to be present in unstimulated naive T cells than in memory T cells, and a substantial contribution to the alloresponse seemed to be made by naive cells. The cumulative frequency of alloreactive sequences traceable to unstimulated CD4+ memory T cells was significantly reduced by siplizumab. For roughly 75-95% of proliferating CD4+ or CD8+ clones, no naive or memory phenotype could be assigned.

Libraries were made using the immunoSEQ multiplex PCR assay. Each sample had about 10^5 TCR templates assayed by the deep sequencing platform. Genomic DNA extracted from sorted T cells was used for TCRbeta CDR3 sequencing. The paper's data handling went like this. Clonal analysis of TCRbeta CDR3 data was done in the R programming language. Unstimulated samples were compared with post-reaction CFSE-low samples to define alloreactive CD4+ and CD8+ clones. By matching sequences to the repertoires of sorted unstimulated Treg and non-Treg cells, each alloreactive CD4+ clone was assigned a regulatory or non-regulatory origin. The source is immuneACCESS, and TCRdb retained only in-frame sequences with V and J called. Part of the clones is not carried over; for the studies checked, unresolved V genes explain less than half of this, and the remainder is unexplained. The V and J calls and clone size come from that table; D and trimming were worked out from the DNA. The sample table holds around 100,000 clones, of which roughly 93% were seen once. The ten largest clones take up over 1% of the sample.

The sample consisted of non-Treg CD4+ T cells sorted from blood. The cell subset or site label here, explained by the study, means: FACS-sorted unstimulated CD4+ non-regulatory T cells. The chain is assembled from TRBV14 and TRBJ2-7; the D gene identity is not certain. The receptor was derived from a human donor in good health. The DNA reads TGTGCCAGCAGCCAAGATAGCCGACACCAGTTCTACGAGCAGTACTTC. Its product reads: CASSQDSRHQFYEQYF.